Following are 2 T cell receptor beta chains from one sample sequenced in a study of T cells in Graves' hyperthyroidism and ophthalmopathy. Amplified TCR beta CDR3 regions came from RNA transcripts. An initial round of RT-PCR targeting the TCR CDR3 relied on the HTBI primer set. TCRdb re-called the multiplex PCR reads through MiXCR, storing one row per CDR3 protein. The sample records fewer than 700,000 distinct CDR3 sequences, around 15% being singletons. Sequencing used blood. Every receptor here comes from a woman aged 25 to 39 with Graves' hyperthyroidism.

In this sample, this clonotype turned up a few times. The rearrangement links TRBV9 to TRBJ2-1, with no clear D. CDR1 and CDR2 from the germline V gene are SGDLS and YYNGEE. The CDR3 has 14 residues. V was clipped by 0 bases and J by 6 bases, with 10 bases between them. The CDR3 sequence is CASSVELDVNEQFF. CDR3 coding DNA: TGTGCCAGCAGCGTAGAGCTAGATGTCAATGAGCAGTTCTTC. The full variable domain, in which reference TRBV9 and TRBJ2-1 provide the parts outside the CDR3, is DSGVTQTPKHLITATGQRVTLRCSPRSGDLSVYWYQQSLDQGLQFLIQYYNGEERAKGNILERFSAQQFPDLHSELNLSSLELGDSALYFCASSVELDVNEQFFGPGTRLTVL.

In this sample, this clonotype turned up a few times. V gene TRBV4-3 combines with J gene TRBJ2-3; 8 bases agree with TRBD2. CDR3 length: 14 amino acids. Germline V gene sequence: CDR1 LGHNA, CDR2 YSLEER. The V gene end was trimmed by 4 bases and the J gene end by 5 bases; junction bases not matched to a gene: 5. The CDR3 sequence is CASSPGLGEDTQYF. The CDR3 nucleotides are TGCGCCAGCAGCCCGGGACTAGGAGAAGATACGCAGTATTTT.